This entry concerns a single T cell receptor beta chain. Per the original methods: It was from reference gene primer amplification that nucleated cell counts were estimated. Assay: immunoSEQ multiplex PCR; the TCRdb copy retains only in-frame clones and omits some. That table gives V, J and clone size, and the DNA gave D and trimming. This sample has about 160,000 clones, with 75% to 90% found just once. This sample is drawn from a study of blood T cell repertoires in COVID-19. Across the study: T cells, B-cell-depleted T cells, or PBMCs supplied cDNA or gDNA.

The CDR3 spans 16 residues. The V gene end was trimmed by 5 bases and the J gene end by 3 bases; junction bases not matched to a gene: 10. Germline V gives CDR1 SGHAT, CDR2 FQNNGV. The receptor comes from a human donor in a cohort sampled during active COVID-19. Material: peripheral blood. This rearrangement joins TRBV11-2 to TRBJ2-7; TRBD2 matches 10 bases. CDR3 in DNA: TGTGCCAGCAGCCCTAGAGCGGGAGGGCCCGGCTACGAGCAGTACTTC. It yields the protein CASSPRAGGPGYEQYF.